This T cell receptor beta chain derives from a study of vaccination and CD4 T cells after COVID-19. Points from the study as a whole: Reactive clonotype counts went from median around 20 after infection to some 40 after vaccination, nonsignificantly. Spike mono-reactive status applied to 304 of 307 vaccine-specific clones in convalescent patients. Convalescent patients had a median approximately 83% of reactive clones appearing only post-vaccination.

Sequence data for DNA of cultured CD4+ T cells were generated by the Oncomine TCR Beta short-read assay. MiXCR was run by TCRdb on the PCR reads, yielding one entry per CDR3 protein. The table has around 13,000 distinct CDR3 sequences, less than 65% seen once. This clonotype appeared once. Its antigen is unknown. Treatment meaning: roughly ten-day PBMC culture with coronavirus spike peptide pools or control peptides (ViraFEST assay). The receptor comes from a human donor who had recovered from COVID-19. Sequencing used CD4+ T cells from blood, cultured in vitro, obtained before SARS-CoV-2 vaccination.

In DNA, the CDR3 is TGTGCCAGCAGTTACTCGATAGGACTGAACACTGAAGCTTTCTTT. Translating it yields CASSYSIGLNTEAFF. This chain connects TRBV6-5 to TRBJ1-1; D gene uncertain. Trimming shortened V by 0 bases and J by 0 bases, and 8 bases separated the two germline ends. CDR1 and CDR2 (germline): MNHEY, SVGAGI. The CDR3 consists of 15 residues.